This T cell receptor beta chain was recovered during a study of T cell changes during pregnancy in multiple sclerosis. This CDR3 is built from 14 residues. V gave up 7 bases and J gave up 6 bases; unmatched junction bases: 10. CDR1 is SNHLY and CDR2 is FYNNEI in the germline V gene. Profiled with immunoSEQ multiplex PCR; TCRdb holds only in-frame clones, not every one. In the table there are 70,000 to 95,000 clones, just over 90% of which are singletons. Source: peripheral blood, taken in the second trimester of pregnancy. This TCR was recovered from a female donor with multiple sclerosis, enrolled in a pregnancy study. The V call is TRBV2, the J call TRBJ1-1, with 8 positions matching TRBD1. The CDR3 region is CASKKTGGVPEAFF. The CDR3 region has the DNA TGTGCCAGCAAGAAAACAGGGGGGGTCCCTGAAGCTTTCTTT.